This entry features one T cell receptor (beta chain) sequence. Antigen: not known. Germline V lookup: CDR1 MDHEN, CDR2 SYDVKM. The V segment lost 3 bases and the J segment 2 bases; nucleotides outside the gene matches: 18. The CDR3 has 19 residues. The method was immunoSEQ multiplex PCR; TCRdb's version includes in-frame clones alone and lacks a portion of them. The sample shows approximately 99,000 clones, 94% of them seen only once. This sample stems from a study of OX40 agonist ivuxolimab in advanced cancers. Overall study context: Among those treated, three patients had partial responses, one with hepatocellular carcinoma and two with cutaneous melanoma.

Study-wide results and limits: Some nonresponders additionally presented with little normalized T-cell clonal expansion.

The sample consisted of CD4+ or CD8+ T cells sorted from blood, taken in a trial of the OX40 agonist ivuxolimab. The receptor comes from an adult with an advanced solid tumor such as melanoma, head and neck, liver or kidney cancer. This sequence joins TRBV28 and TRBJ2-5, with 7 bases lining up with TRBD2. CDR3 coding DNA: TGTGCCAGCAGTTTCTCCCCCTTCGGGAGGCCACCTTCTCAAGAGACCCAGTACTTC. Its translation: CASSFSPFGRPPSQETQYF.